Below, 13 T cell receptor beta chains from the same sample are listed, as sequenced in a study of shared clonotypes between healthy human individuals (dated by TCRdb to about 2020). The library relied on the immunoSEQ multiplex PCR assay. TCRdb obtained this table from immuneACCESS and retained in-frame rearrangements with V and J assigned. These tables miss some clones; where compared with another copy, unresolved V genes account for less than half of the shortfall, and the remainder is unexplained. Present in this sample are about 500,000 clones, roughly four fifths of which were seen just once. Together, the top ten hold approximately 12% of the sample. The source material was PBMCs. These receptor sequences come from a middle-aged woman in good health. Some clones in this sample may be carry-over from other donors' samples.

This chain uses TRBV23-1 with TRBJ1-5; D not certain. TRBV23-1 is an ORF; its function is uncertain. This CDR3 region has 17 residues. Trimming stripped 1 base from V and 7 bases from J, with 20 bases between. Here the CDR3 DNA reads TGCGCCAGCAGTCAATTCAGTAGGGTATACTCTTGGCAGCCCCAGCATTTT. This translates into CASSQFSRVYSWQPQHF.

The chain employs TRBV25-1 and TRBJ2-1, with 8 nucleotides matching TRBD2. The V gene end was trimmed by 6 bases and the J gene end by 8 bases; junction bases not matched to a gene: 15. CDR1 and CDR2 from the germline V gene are MGHDK and SYGVNS. This CDR3 contains 16 residues. CDR3 in amino acids: CASSWGGGRRSDEQFF. The CDR3 DNA follows: TGTGCCAGCAGCTGGGGGGGCGGGAGGAGATCCGATGAGCAGTTCTTC. The full variable domain, with the rest looked up from reference TRBV25-1 and TRBJ2-1, is EADIYQTPRYLVIGTGKKITLECSQTMGHDKMYWYQQDPGMELHLIHYSYGVNSTEKGDLSSESTVSRIRTEHFPLTLESARPSHTSQYLCASSWGGGRRSDEQFFGPGTRLTVL.

The chain couples TRBV11-2 to TRBJ2-7; D might be TRBD1 (5 bases). Trimming pared 4 bases from V and 3 bases from J, leaving 7 bases between. CDR1 SGHAT and CDR2 FQNNGV come from the germline V gene. The CDR3 sequence is 12 residues long. CDR3 nucleotide sequence: TGTGCCAGCAGCTCAACAGGCTACGAGCAGTACTTC. This encodes CASSSTGYEQYF.

The chain links TRBV2 to TRBJ1-2; possibly TRBD1 for D (6 bases). Germline lookup yields CDR1 SNHLY and CDR2 FYNNEI. The V end was cut by 7 bases, the J end by 3 bases, with 15 bases between. The CDR3 loop spans 14 amino acids. The CDR3 DNA reads TGTGCCAGCACGGGCGAGGGGGGCTACTATGGCTACACCTTC. Protein sequence: CASTGEGGYYGYTF.

The V gene is TRBV6-1, the J gene TRBJ2-7; unclear D gene. The V gene's germline CDR1 is MNHNS and CDR2 SASEGT. The CDR3 sequence is 15 residues long. V was shortened by 2 bases and J by 2 bases, with 13 bases between the two germline ends. DNA for the CDR3: TGTGCCAGCAGTGAAAAGATAGGAGAGACCTACGAGCAGTACTTC. This translates into CASSEKIGETYEQYF.

CDR3 coding DNA: TGCGCCAGTAGACTAGCGGGTAACAATGAGCAGTTCTTC. Its protein product is CASRLAGNNEQFF. The chain links TRBV10-2 to TRBJ2-1; 10 bases align to TRBD2. This CDR3 region has 13 residues. With V trimmed by 9 bases and J by 5 bases, 4 bases remained unmatched. Germline CDR1 WSHSY, CDR2 SAAADI.

On this clone itself: One base away lies a much larger clone, so this may be a sequencing read error. In DNA, the CDR3 is TGTGCCAGCAGCTTAGCACGATCATTGTTCGAGACCCAGTACTTC. Translation: CASSLARSLFETQYF. The chain is built from TRBV7-2 and TRBJ2-5; D gene unclear. Germline-derived CDR1 and CDR2 are SGHTA and FQGNSA. This CDR3 region has 15 residues. Trimming removed 0 bases from V and 5 bases from J, with 13 bases in between. The entire variable domain, with the rest obtained from reference TRBV7-2 and TRBJ2-5, is as follows: GAGVSQSPSNKVTEKGKDVELRCDPISGHTALYWYRQSLGQGLEFLIYFQGNSAPDKSGLPSDRFSAERTGGSVSTLTIQRTQQEDSAVYLCASSLARSLFETQYFGPGTRLLVL.

This chain joins TRBV25-1 and TRBJ2-7; D remains unclear. V was pared by 3 bases and J by 0 bases, with 9 bases between. Germline CDR1 reads MGHDK; CDR2 reads SYGVNS. The CDR3 runs to 14 residues. CDR3 coding DNA: TGTGCCAGCAGTGACCCGAGCCGCTCCTACGAGCAGTACTTC. Translation: CASSDPSRSYEQYF.

A few counts support this clone. J is TRBJ1-5 and V is TRBV27, with D tentatively TRBD1 (6 bases). The length of the CDR3 is 13 residues. Germline V CDR1 and CDR2: MNHEY, SMNVEV (reference sequence). The V end lost 5 bases, the J end lost 5 bases, and 10 bases lay between the germline ends. The CDR3 protein is CASSQGTYQPQHF. The CDR3 DNA reads TGTGCCAGCAGTCAGGGGACCTATCAGCCCCAGCATTTT.

This chain joins TRBV29-1 and TRBJ2-5, with 8 positions matching TRBD2. Germline trimming cut 3 bases from V and 4 bases from J; bases unmatched to any gene: 1. Germline values: CDR1 SQVTM, CDR2 ANQGSEA. The CDR3 runs to 12 residues. The CDR3 reads CSVELAGETQYF. The CDR3, as DNA: TGCAGCGTTGAGCTAGCGGGAGAGACCCAGTACTTC.

This clone was detected ten times or more. The chain uses TRBV27 and TRBJ2-3; weak D call: TRBD1 (6 bases). The CDR3 length is 13 residues. Germline V CDR1 and CDR2: MNHEY, SMNVEV (reference sequence). V was pared by 6 bases and J by 4 bases, with 11 bases between. The CDR3 loop reads CASRYHRADTQYF. CDR3 in DNA: TGTGCCAGCAGGTATCACAGGGCAGATACGCAGTATTTT.

This clone was counted many times. Here the CDR3 DNA reads TGTGCCTGTATGGGGGACAGGCAGCAAAATGAGCAGTTCTTC. Protein sequence: CACMGDRQQNEQFF. The genes are TRBV30 and TRBJ2-1, with TRBD1 matching 8 bases. CDR1 and CDR2 (germline): GTSNPN, SVGIG (reference sequence). The CDR3 runs 14 residues. Germline trimming cut 6 bases from V and 7 bases from J; bases unmatched to any gene: 11. Complete variable domain (other parts from reference TRBV30 and TRBJ2-1): SQTIHQWPATLVQPVGSPLSLECTVEGTSNPNLYWYRQAAGRGLQLLFYSVGIGQISSEVPQNLSASRPQDRQFILSSKKLLLSDSGFYLCACMGDRQQNEQFFGPGTRLTVL.

This chain joins TRBV29-1 and TRBJ1-1; D not resolved. Germline V gene sequence: CDR1 SQVTM, CDR2 ANQGSEA. V was cut by 3 bases and J by 3 bases, with 5 bases left in between. The CDR3 length is 11 residues. In nucleotides, the CDR3 is TGCAGCGTTGACAGTCACACTGAAGCTTTCTTT. It encodes CSVDSHTEAFF.